These 32 T cell receptor beta chains were all obtained from the same sample, sequenced in a study of T cell responses to AZD1222 COVID-19 vaccine. Repertoires were generated with immunoSEQ multiplex PCR, while TCRdb's copy carries only in-frame clones and drops some. The sample lists roughly 100,000 clones; about nine tenths were seen once. Sequenced here: peripheral blood, sampled 28 days after the second AZD1222 dose. The receptors here all came from an adult who received the AZD1222 COVID-19 vaccine.

The chain uses TRBV19 and TRBJ1-3; 8 bases are shared with TRBD1. With 6 bases clipped from V and 2 bases from J, the junction kept 3 bases outside the gene matches. The CDR3 covers 14 residues. From germline, CDR1 is LNHDA and CDR2 SQIVND (reference sequence). The CDR3 reads CASSDRGAGNTIYF. The DNA for the CDR3 is TGTGCCAGTAGCGACAGGGGAGCTGGAAACACCATATATTTT.

Only a few counts were recorded for this clone. The CDR3, as DNA: TGTGCCAGCAGCTTAATAGCAGGGGGGAACACTGAAGCTTTCTTT. Translating it yields CASSLIAGGNTEAFF. This chain connects TRBV7-3 to TRBJ1-1, with 7 nucleotides matching TRBD1. The V segment lost 1 base and the J segment 1 base; nucleotides outside the gene matches: 3. The CDR3 extends over 15 amino acids. Germline lookup yields CDR1 SGHTA and CDR2 FQGTGA.

J is TRBJ1-6 and V is TRBV5-1; D possibly corresponds to TRBD1 (5 bases). CDR1 SGHRS and CDR2 YFSETQ come from the germline V gene. The CDR3 consists of 17 residues. Trimming took 3 bases from V and 7 from J, leaving 20 bases between them. In DNA, the CDR3 is TGCGCCAGCAGCTCTACAACGGAGGGGTTATGGAATTCACCCCTCCACTTT. Residues: CASSSTTEGLWNSPLHF.

The chain employs TRBV30 and TRBJ1-5; perhaps TRBD1 as D (5 bases). The germline CDR1 and CDR2 sequences are GTSNPN and SVGIG (reference sequence). The CDR3 is made up of 12 amino acids. Deletions cut 2 bases from V and 5 bases from J, with 7 bases between. CDR3 in DNA: TGTGCCTGGAGTTGGGGGGATCAGCCCCAGCATTTT. Amino acids: CAWSWGDQPQHF.

In this sample, this clone turned up once. This chain links TRBV19 with TRBJ2-2; 8 positions match TRBD1. CDR3 length: 16 amino acids. CDR1 and CDR2 (germline): LNHDA, SQIVND (reference sequence). V gave up 3 bases and J gave up 1 base; unmatched junction bases: 4. CDR3 region: CASSIWGTGNTGELFF. The CDR3 DNA sequence: TGTGCCAGTAGTATTTGGGGGACAGGGAACACCGGGGAGCTGTTTTTT.

The chain links TRBV19 to TRBJ1-1; 7 bases match TRBD1. Germline V gene lookup returns CDR1 LNHDA and CDR2 SQIVND (reference sequence). This CDR3 has 13 amino acids. The junction had 9 bases not matched to a gene; V was cut back by 7 bases and J by 7 bases. This CDR3 is CASNGRGMIEAFF. In DNA, the CDR3 is TGTGCCAGTAATGGCAGGGGGATGATTGAAGCTTTCTTT.

The J gene is TRBJ1-2, the V gene TRBV7-9; D gene unclear. Trimming removed 1 base at V and 6 bases at J, with 12 bases between. Germline CDR1 reads SEHNR; CDR2 reads FQNEAQ (reference sequence). The CDR3 has 14 residues. This CDR3 reads CASSLGLEENGYTF. The CDR3 DNA reads as TGTGCCAGCAGCTTAGGGCTCGAGGAGAATGGCTACACCTTC.

The genes are TRBV27 and TRBJ1-6; D is undetermined. V lost 6 bases and J lost 7, with 7 bases in between. CDR1 and CDR2 (germline): MNHEY, SMNVEV (reference sequence). This CDR3 region has 12 residues. CDR3 nucleotide sequence: TGTGCCAGCAGGGGGTACAATTCACCCCTCCACTTT. Protein sequence: CASRGYNSPLHF.

The chain links TRBV6-5 to TRBJ1-3; D is possibly TRBD1 (5 bases). The germline V and J ends were trimmed by 7 bases and 8 bases, with 15 bases remaining between them. This CDR3 has 13 amino acids. Germline CDR1 MNHEY, CDR2 SVGAGI. The CDR3 sequence: CASTQSQVYTIYF. As DNA, the CDR3 is TGTGCCAGCACTCAATCACAGGTGTACACCATATATTTT.

The chain recombines TRBV10-2 with TRBJ2-2; 12 positions agree with TRBD2. V was clipped by 10 bases and J by 7 bases; unmatched bases: 7. CDR1 and CDR2 (germline): WSHSY, SAAADI. This CDR3 comprises 14 residues. The CDR3 sequence is CATTSGGPIGELFF. The CDR3 DNA reads as TGCGCCACTACTAGCGGGGGGCCAATCGGGGAGCTGTTTTTT.

Only one count was recorded for this clone. The chain joins TRBV27 to TRBJ1-1; TRBD1 aligns across 8 bases. The CDR3 is 15 amino acids. Germline trimming cut 3 bases from V and 3 bases from J; bases unmatched to any gene: 6. Germline V gives CDR1 MNHEY, CDR2 SMNVEV (reference sequence). DNA of the CDR3: TGTGCCAGCAGTTTGCGGACAGGGCCTTACACTGAAGCTTTCTTT. It translates to CASSLRTGPYTEAFF.

J is TRBJ1-5 and V is TRBV25-1; TRBD1 is a possible D gene (6 bases). The CDR3 is 14 residues long. Germline values: CDR1 MGHDK, CDR2 SYGVNS. The V and J ends lost 2 bases and 8 bases respectively, with 13 bases between them. The CDR3 nucleotides are TGTGCCAGCAGTGAAGTCGGGGGGCAGGAGCCCCAGCATTTT. It yields the protein CASSEVGGQEPQHF. Together with reference TRBV25-1 and TRBJ1-5, the CDR3 gives the full variable domain: EADIYQTPRYLVIGTGKKITLECSQTMGHDKMYWYQQDPGMELHLIHYSYGVNSTEKGDLSSESTVSRIRTEHFPLTLESARPSHTSQYLCASSEVGGQEPQHFGDGTRLSIL.

This sequence joins TRBV7-2 and TRBJ1-2, with a tentative D call TRBD1 (5 bases). Trimming left V 5 bases short and J 6 bases short, with 22 bases between. Looked up from germline, CDR1 is SGHTA and CDR2 is FQGNSA. The CDR3 contains 16 residues. CDR3: CASSMEPVQGWNGYTF. CDR3 DNA sequence: TGTGCCAGCAGCATGGAGCCGGTGCAGGGTTGGAATGGCTACACCTTC.

This chain uses TRBV3-1 (or the pseudogene TRBV3-2) with TRBJ1-4, with unresolved D. Trimming pared 4 bases from V and 7 bases from J, leaving 7 bases between. CDR3 length: 12 residues. Germline loops: CDR1 LGHDT, CDR2 YNNKEL (reference sequence). The CDR3 DNA is TGTGCCAGCAGCCTAGAGGGTGAAAAACTGTTTTTT. This sequence encodes CASSLEGEKLFF.

The rearrangement joins TRBV12-3 or TRBV12-4 to TRBJ1-5; TRBD1 is a possible D gene (5 bases). Trimming left V 5 bases short and J 5 bases short, with 10 bases between. This CDR3 is 13 amino acids long. This CDR3 is CASSEGPYQPQHF. The CDR3, as DNA: TGTGCCAGCAGTGAGGGGCCTTATCAGCCCCAGCATTTT.

CDR3 region: CASEQGHNEQFF. CDR3 nucleotides: TGTGCCAGTGAGCAGGGGCACAATGAGCAGTTCTTC. The rearrangement uses TRBV6-5 and TRBJ2-1, with D perhaps matching TRBD1 (6 bases). CDR3 size: 12 residues. Germline V gene sequence: CDR1 MNHEY, CDR2 SVGAGI. V was shortened by 9 bases and J by 5 bases, with 11 bases between the two germline ends.

The V and J genes are TRBV7-8 and TRBJ1-3; TRBD1 matches 11 bases. The germline V gene has CDR1 SGHVS and CDR2 FQNEAQ. This CDR3 comprises 16 residues. With V trimmed by 5 bases and J by 2 bases, 5 bases remained unmatched. The CDR3 reads CASSNRGQGAGNTIYF. Written as DNA, the CDR3 is TGTGCCAGCAGCAACCGGGGACAGGGGGCTGGAAACACCATATATTTT.

This chain links TRBV2 with TRBJ2-7; TRBD2 is a possible D gene (6 bases). Germline assignment: CDR1 SNHLY and CDR2 FYNNEI. The CDR3 spans 11 residues. Trimming stripped 10 bases from V and 6 bases from J, with 13 bases between. CDR3 DNA sequence: TGTGCCACGGGACTTGGAGGCGAGCAGTACTTC. This gives the protein CATGLGGEQYF.

This clone was found a few times. This sequence joins TRBV10-3 and TRBJ2-1; D is possibly TRBD1 or TRBD2 (5 bases each). V lost 4 bases and J lost 8, with 9 bases in between. The CDR3 consists of 12 residues. Germline CDR1 reads ENHRY; CDR2 reads SYGVKD. CDR3 sequence reads: CAISGGSDEQFF. The CDR3 DNA reads TGTGCCATCAGTGGGGGGAGCGATGAGCAGTTCTTC.

The V gene is TRBV5-8, the J gene TRBJ2-3, with TRBD2 identical over 10 bases. The germline gives CDR1 SGHTS, CDR2 YDEGEE. The CDR3 has 18 residues. V trimming: 2 bases; J trimming: 2 bases; junction bases outside the gene matches: 11. This chain's CDR3 is CASSFPLFSGGTTDTQYF. The CDR3 coding sequence is TGTGCCAGCAGCTTTCCCCTTTTTAGCGGGGGGACCACAGATACGCAGTATTTT. The whole variable domain, remainder taken from reference TRBV5-8 and TRBJ2-3, is EAGVTQSPTHLIKTRGQQATLRCSPISGHTSVYWYQQALGLGLQFLLWYDEGEERNRGNFPPRFSGRQFPNYSSELNVNALELEDSALYLCASSFPLFSGGTTDTQYFGPGTRLTVL.

About this clone: Germline is not matched at one junction end, which may reflect a read error. The CDR3 region is CASSLGRGANTGELFF. The CDR3 bases are TGTGCTAGCAGCTTGGGCAGGGGCGCGAACACCGGGGAGCTGTTTTTT. The chain has TRBV7-7 and TRBJ2-2; possibly TRBD1 for D (6 bases). This CDR3 comprises 16 residues. CDR1 SSHAT and CDR2 FNYEAQ come from the germline V gene (reference sequence).

V is TRBV11-2 and J is TRBJ1-3; 7 nucleotides line up with TRBD1. CDR1 is SGHAT and CDR2 is FQNNGV in the germline V gene. The CDR3 is 13 amino acids. V was pared by 5 bases and J by 3 bases, with 1 base of the junction left unmatched. The CDR3 nucleotides are TGTGCCAGCAGCCGACAGGGTGGAAACACCATATATTTT. Translation gives CASSRQGGNTIYF.

This chain connects TRBV11-2 to TRBJ1-6; D is unresolved. Trimming shortened V by 0 bases and J by 10 bases, and 10 bases separated the two germline ends. Germline lookup yields CDR1 SGHAT and CDR2 FQNNGV. This CDR3 spans 14 amino acids. CDR3 DNA: TGTGCCAGCAGCTTAGAGGCCATTACCTCACCCCTCCACTTT. Its protein is CASSLEAITSPLHF.

The chain employs TRBV9 and TRBJ2-2, with no clear D. The CDR3 is 15 residues long. Trimming removed 0 bases at V and 3 bases at J, with 9 bases between. The V gene's germline CDR1 is SGDLS and CDR2 YYNGEE. In DNA form, the CDR3 reads TGTGCCAGCAGCGTAGAGTACAGTTACACCGGGGAGCTGTTTTTT. This sequence encodes CASSVEYSYTGELFF.

This clone appeared a single time. This rearrangement joins TRBV11-2 to TRBJ1-1; 7 bases line up with TRBD1. Germline V lookup: CDR1 SGHAT, CDR2 FQNNGV. J was trimmed by 3 bases and V by 3 bases; bases with no gene match: 4. This CDR3 is 14 amino acids long. The CDR3 here is CASSFEGADTEAFF. CDR3 nucleotide sequence: TGTGCCAGCAGCTTTGAGGGGGCGGACACTGAAGCTTTCTTT.

The chain couples TRBV27 to TRBJ2-3; 12 bases line up with TRBD2. Losses at the gene ends were 4 bases for V and 3 bases for J; bases not matched to a gene: 5. The CDR3 is made up of 16 amino acids. Germline V gene lookup returns CDR1 MNHEY and CDR2 SMNVEV (reference sequence). As DNA, the CDR3 is TGTGCCAGCAGTTCTCTAGCGGGGGGGCCTACAGATACGCAGTATTTT. Amino acids: CASSSLAGGPTDTQYF.

This chain connects TRBV28 to TRBJ2-3; D might be TRBD2 (6 bases). The germline V gene encodes CDR1 MDHEN and CDR2 SYDVKM. The CDR3 sequence is 14 residues long. Trimming pared 3 bases from V and 4 bases from J, leaving 11 bases between. CDR3 in DNA: TGTGCCAGCAGTTTGGGGGGTGAGGCAGATACGCAGTATTTT. The encoded protein is CASSLGGEADTQYF.

The chain combines TRBV10-3 with TRBJ2-1, with D maybe TRBD1 (6 bases). CDR1 is ENHRY, CDR2 SYGVKD, per germline. The ends were cut back, 2 bases at V and 5 bases at J, with 13 bases in the middle. The CDR3 is 15 amino acids. CDR3 residues: CAISELTGKNNEQFF. The CDR3 nucleotides read TGTGCCATCAGTGAGCTGACAGGAAAAAACAATGAGCAGTTCTTC.

This rearrangement joins TRBV11-3 to TRBJ2-2, with D possibly TRBD1 on 6 matching bases. Germline CDR1 reads SGHNT; CDR2 reads YENEEA. CDR3 length equals 12 residues. The V gene lost 6 bases and the J gene lost 6 bases, with 8 bases spanning the gap. CDR3 sequence (DNA): TGTGCCAGCAGAGCAGGGGCCGGGGAGCTGTTTTTT. It translates to CASRAGAGELFF. The variable domain in full, with the rest retrieved from reference TRBV11-3 and TRBJ2-2, is EAGVVQSPRYKIIEKKQPVAFWCNPISGHNTLYWYLQNLGQGPELLIRYENEEAVDDSQLPKDRFSAERLKGVDSTLKIQPAELGDSAVYLCASRAGAGELFFGEGSRLTVL.

V usage is TRBV2 and J usage is TRBJ2-5; D gene uncertain. The ends were cut back, 8 bases at V and 5 bases at J, with 12 bases in the middle. Germline assignment: CDR1 SNHLY and CDR2 FYNNEI. This CDR3 region has 12 residues. In DNA, the CDR3 is TGTGCCAGCGTCCGGGTGCGGGAGACCCAGTACTTC. Protein: CASVRVRETQYF. The complete variable domain, with remaining parts taken from reference TRBV2 and TRBJ2-5, reads EPEVTQTPSHQVTQMGQEVILRCVPISNHLYFYWYRQILGQKVEFLVSFYNNEISEKSEIFDDQFSVERPDGSNFTLKIRSTKLEDSAMYFCASVRVRETQYFGPGTRLLVL.

This clone has a single count. The chain couples TRBV27 to TRBJ2-1, with a tentative D call TRBD2 (6 bases). The CDR3 totals 14 residues. The ends were cut back, 6 bases at V and 2 bases at J, with 11 bases in the middle. CDR1 is MNHEY, CDR2 SMNVEV, per germline (reference sequence). The CDR3 reads CASSRDLTYNEQFF. CDR3 DNA: TGTGCCAGCAGCCGGGACTTGACCTACAATGAGCAGTTCTTC.

The CDR3 region has the DNA TGCGCCAGCAGCCAAGTACGGGCGGGGGGGCCTTACGAGCAGTACTTC. Translated: CASSQVRAGGPYEQYF. The chain employs TRBV4-3 and TRBJ2-7; 9 bases match TRBD2. V gave up 1 base and J gave up 4 bases; unmatched junction bases: 8. CDR1 and CDR2 from the germline V gene are LGHNA and YSLEER. The CDR3 runs 16 residues.